This TCR beta chain appears in the sequencing data of a study of blood T cell repertoires in COVID-19. Across the study: Spain, Italy and the United States supplied samples that represented acute and convalescent COVID-19. In each case, the material was cDNA or gDNA derived from T cells, B-cell-depleted T cells, or PBMCs.

Authors' methods: Counts of nucleated cells, estimated from reference gene primer amplification, were obtained. Some clones are missing from TCRdb's copy, which holds only in-frame ones; the method was immunoSEQ multiplex PCR. Clone size and V and J calls were adopted from that table, with D and trimming inferred from the DNA. The sample has approximately 75,000 clones; 70% to 90% are singletons. Germline values: CDR1 WNHNN, CDR2 SYGVQD (reference sequence). The CDR3 is made up of 16 amino acids. Trimming left V 0 bases short and J 2 bases short, with 14 bases between. Only a few counts were recorded for this clone. One Seattle source followed patients from active infection through their disease course.

The specimen was peripheral blood. The chain is built from TRBV10-1 and TRBJ2-7; D is unresolved. This clonotype originated in a man older than 75 with COVID-19, enrolled during active disease. CDR3 residues: CASSESSTLRTYEQYF. CDR3 DNA sequence: TGCGCCAGCAGTGAGTCTTCGACCTTGCGGACCTACGAGCAGTACTTC.